The T cell receptor beta chain under discussion was sequenced for a study of OX40 agonist ivuxolimab in advanced cancers. The table came from immunoSEQ multiplex PCR; TCRdb's copy has only in-frame clones and leaves some out. This sample has roughly 80,000 clones, with over 90% found just once. The V end was cut by 11 bases, the J end by 1 base, with 19 bases between. From germline, CDR1 is SNHLY and CDR2 FYNNEI. This CDR3 is 15 amino acids long. This chain connects TRBV2 to TRBJ2-3, with D maybe TRBD2 (7 bases). The input for sequencing was CD4+ or CD8+ T cells sorted from blood, taken in a trial of the OX40 agonist ivuxolimab. This TCR derives from an adult with an advanced solid tumor such as melanoma, head and neck, liver or kidney cancer. The CDR3 coding sequence is TGTGCCGCGGGGGCAGGGGAAGGGGGCACAGATACGCAGTATTTT. Translated: CAAGAGEGGTDTQYF.